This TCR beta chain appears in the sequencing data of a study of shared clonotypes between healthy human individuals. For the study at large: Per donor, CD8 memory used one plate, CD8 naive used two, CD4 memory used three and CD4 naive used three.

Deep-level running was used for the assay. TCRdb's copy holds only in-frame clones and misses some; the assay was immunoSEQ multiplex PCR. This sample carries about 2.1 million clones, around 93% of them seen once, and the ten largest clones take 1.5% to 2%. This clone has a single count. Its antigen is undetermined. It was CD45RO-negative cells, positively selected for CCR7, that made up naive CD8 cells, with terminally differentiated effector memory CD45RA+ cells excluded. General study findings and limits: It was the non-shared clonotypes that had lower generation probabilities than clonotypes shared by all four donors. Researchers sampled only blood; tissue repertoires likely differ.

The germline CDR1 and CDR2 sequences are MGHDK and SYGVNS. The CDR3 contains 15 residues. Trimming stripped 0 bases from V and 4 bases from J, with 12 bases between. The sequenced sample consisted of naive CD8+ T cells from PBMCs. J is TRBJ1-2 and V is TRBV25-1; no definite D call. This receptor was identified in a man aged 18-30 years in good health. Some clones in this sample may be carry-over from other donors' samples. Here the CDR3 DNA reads TGTGCCAGCAGTGAATATCGAACGGCGGCCTATGGCTACACCTTC. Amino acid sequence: CASSEYRTAAYGYTF.